A selection of T cell receptor beta chains follows, all from one sample in a study of shared clonotypes between healthy human individuals. Sequenced by immunoSEQ multiplex PCR; TCRdb stores in-frame clones only, minus some. The sample consists of more than 400,000 clones, around 73% of them appearing once. Sequenced material: PBMCs. The receptor set was obtained from a woman aged 40 to 50 in good health. Some clones in this sample may be carry-over from other donors' samples. Each CDR3 is given with its conserved first and last residue. D genes are given only for firm matches. Clone size is given for some rows only: seen once, a few or many times, or a class if the clone is expanded.

j_call clone_size d_call v_call cdr3_aa cdr3_nt
TRBJ1-4 . . TRBV6-6 CASNRGGATNEKLFF TGTGCCAGCAACCGTGGGGGGGCAACTAATGAAAAACTGTTTTTT
TRBJ2-7 . TRBD1 TRBV19 CASSNPDRGQGEQYF TGTGCCAGTAGTAACCCGGACAGGGGACAAGGCGAGCAGTACTTC
TRBJ2-1 few . TRBV7-2 CASSILGSTEQFF TGTGCCAGCAGCATCCTGGGTAGCACTGAGCAGTTCTTC
TRBJ2-4 few . TRBV21-1 CASSSLWAGKIAKNIQYF TGTGCCAGCAGCTCCCTTTGGGCAGGTAAAATAGCCAAAAACATTCAGTACTTC
TRBJ2-7 . TRBD1 TRBV7-9 CASSQQGYEQYF TGTGCCAGCAGCCAACAGGGGTACGAGCAGTACTTC
TRBJ1-4 . . TRBV5-8 CASSPRSGSEKLFF TGTGCCAGCAGCCCCCGGTCAGGGAGTGAAAAACTGTTTTTT
TRBJ1-1 . . TRBV27 CASRTNTEAFF TGTGCCAGCAGGACGAACACTGAAGCTTTCTTT
TRBJ1-1 . . TRBV2 CASNSLRTEAFF TGTGCCAGCAACTCGTTAAGGACTGAAGCTTTCTTT
TRBJ1-2 few . TRBV7-2 CASSPDYKGGYTF TGTGCCAGCAGCCCTGACTACAAAGGGGGCTACACCTTC
TRBJ1-1 once . TRBV30 CAWGRGAAAFF TGCGCCTGGGGCCGTGGCGCGGCAGCTTTCTTT
TRBJ2-5 . . TRBV6-5 CASSLKETQYF TGTGCCAGCAGTCTCAAGGAGACCCAGTACTTC
TRBJ1-1 . . TRBV29-1 CSVEPRLNTEAFF TGCAGCGTTGAACCGCGGTTGAACACTGAAGCTTTCTTT
TRBJ1-4 many . TRBV2 CASSMEQGAEKLFF TGTGCCAGCAGCATGGAGCAGGGTGCGGAAAAACTGTTTTTT
TRBJ2-3 . TRBD1 TRBV2 CASSDRDRGDTQYF TGTGCCAGCAGTGACCGTGACAGGGGAGATACGCAGTATTTT
TRBJ1-2 . . TRBV27 CASSSSDSANYGYTF TGTGCCAGCAGTTCCTCGGACAGCGCTAACTATGGCTACACCTTC
TRBJ2-2 . TRBD2 TRBV5-4 CASSLAGGSGGAGELFF TGTGCCAGCAGCTTGGCCGGCGGGAGTGGAGGCGCCGGGGAGCTGTTTTTT
TRBJ2-5 . TRBD2 TRBV5-4 CASSPGLAGDQETQYF TGTGCCAGCAGCCCGGGACTAGCGGGAGACCAAGAGACCCAGTACTTC
TRBJ2-1 once TRBD1 TRBV5-1 CASSPPGTGIYNEQFF TGCGCCAGCAGCCCCCCGGGGACAGGGATTTACAATGAGCAGTTCTTC
TRBJ1-1 . . TRBV18 CASSSTVPWGTEAFF TGTGCCAGCTCTTCCACGGTTCCTTGGGGCACTGAAGCTTTCTTT
TRBJ1-4 . . TRBV6-1 CASKPGQANEKLFF TGTGCCAGTAAGCCGGGACAAGCTAATGAAAAACTGTTTTTT
TRBJ2-1 . . TRBV23-1 CASSPQGTYNEQFF TGCGCCAGCAGCCCCCAGGGGACCTACAATGAGCAGTTCTTC
TRBJ1-4 once TRBD1 TRBV5-1 CASRPGTGAEKLFF TGCGCCAGCAGGCCCGGGACAGGGGCAGAAAAACTGTTTTTT
TRBJ1-4 . . TRBV7-9 CASSNGRGTVNEKLFF TGTGCCAGCAGTAATGGACGGGGAACAGTTAATGAAAAACTGTTTTTT
TRBJ2-7 . . TRBV28 CASSLVGGSQENYEQYF TGTGCCAGCAGCCTCGTTGGGGGCTCCCAAGAAAACTACGAGCAGTACTTC
TRBJ2-7 . TRBD1 TRBV2 CASSRDRTYEQYF TGTGCCAGCAGCCGGGACAGAACCTACGAGCAGTACTTC
TRBJ2-5 . . TRBV19 CASSPTGLETQYF TGTGCCAGTAGTCCAACAGGGCTGGAGACCCAGTACTTC
TRBJ2-3 medium-sized TRBD2 TRBV29-1 CSVESAGLQDTQYF TGCAGCGTTGAATCTGCGGGACTACAAGATACGCAGTATTTT
TRBJ2-1 few TRBD2 TRBV7-8 CASSFSGREQFF TGTGCCAGCAGCTTTAGCGGGAGAGAGCAGTTCTTC
TRBJ2-2 . TRBD2 TRBV27 CASAADKRGGGELFF TGTGCCAGCGCCGCAGATAAGCGGGGCGGGGGGGAGCTGTTTTTT
TRBJ1-3 . TRBD1 TRBV5-1 CASSLAGGTGTSGNTIYF TGCGCCAGCAGCTTGGCCGGTGGGACAGGGACCTCTGGAAACACCATATATTTT
TRBJ2-1 . TRBD1 TRBV4-3 CASSQLHGTGYNEQFF TGCGCCAGCAGCCAACTACACGGGACAGGCTACAATGAGCAGTTCTTC
TRBJ2-7 . TRBD2 TRBV13 CASSFPGLAASYEQYF TGTGCCAGCAGCTTTCCGGGACTAGCGGCCTCCTACGAGCAGTACTTC
TRBJ2-4 . . TRBV30 CAWSVSGSKNIQYF TGTGCCTGGAGTGTCTCAGGGTCCAAAAACATTCAGTACTTC
TRBJ1-4 . . TRBV19 CASKASQGYNEKLFF TGTGCCAGTAAAGCCTCCCAGGGTTATAATGAAAAACTGTTTTTT
TRBJ1-1 many TRBD1 TRBV2 CAAGRGPTEAFF TGTGCAGCCGGGAGGGGGCCCACTGAAGCTTTCTTT
TRBJ1-5 . TRBD1 TRBV7-9 CASSPGGQPQHF TGTGCCAGCAGCCCAGGGGGGCAGCCCCAGCATTTT
TRBJ2-7 . TRBD1 TRBV11-2 CASSYGTGATYEQYF TGTGCCAGCAGCTATGGGACAGGGGCCACCTACGAGCAGTACTTC
TRBJ2-7 . . TRBV5-1 CASSFDRISYEQYF TGCGCCAGCAGCTTTGACAGGATCTCCTACGAGCAGTACTTC
TRBJ2-4 . . TRBV28 CASSLRTATKNIQYF TGTGCCAGCAGTCTAAGGACTGCCACCAAAAACATTCAGTACTTC
TRBJ2-7 . . TRBV9 CASSVATELSGLRLSYEQYF TGTGCCAGCAGCGTAGCTACCGAACTGTCGGGCCTGAGGTTGTCTTACGAGCAGTACTTC
TRBJ2-7 . TRBD2 TRBV2 CASSESAGGGYEQYF TGTGCCAGCAGTGAGTCAGCGGGAGGGGGATACGAGCAGTACTTC
TRBJ2-1 . . TRBV5-6 CASSRTTRGGEQFF TGTGCCAGCAGCCGCACGACCAGGGGAGGTGAGCAGTTCTTC
TRBJ2-2 . . TRBV18 CASSPGTEELFF TGTGCCAGCTCACCCGGGACGGAGGAGCTGTTTTTT
TRBJ1-5 few . TRBV5-1 CASSHGWDQPQHF TGCGCCAGCAGCCACGGATGGGATCAGCCCCAGCATTTT
TRBJ1-4 . TRBD1 TRBV27 CASSLSRRTGAANEKLFF TGTGCCAGCAGTTTATCGAGACGTACAGGGGCTGCTAATGAAAAACTGTTTTTT
TRBJ1-1 . TRBD1 TRBV4-1 CASSQGGTGETEAFF TGCGCCAGCAGCCAAGGGGGGACAGGGGAGACTGAAGCTTTCTTT
TRBJ1-2 . . TRBV2 CASRQFGYTF TGTGCCAGCCGACAGTTCGGCTACACCTTC
TRBJ2-7 few . TRBV2 CASRPDSSYEQYF TGTGCCAGCAGACCGGACAGCTCCTACGAGCAGTACTTC
TRBJ2-3 . TRBD2 TRBV7-2 CASSLARGRTDTQYF TGTGCCAGCAGCTTAGCCCGCGGGAGAACAGATACGCAGTATTTT
TRBJ2-1 once . TRBV29-1 CSVESLSYNEQFF TGCAGCGTTGAGTCGCTCTCCTACAATGAGCAGTTCTTC
TRBJ1-4 . . TRBV9 CASSALGSGEKLFF TGTGCCAGCAGCGCCCTGGGATCGGGTGAAAAACTGTTTTTT
TRBJ2-3 few TRBD2 TRBV15 CATSSGTSGSTDTQYF TGTGCCACCAGCAGTGGAACTAGCGGATCCACAGATACGCAGTATTTT
TRBJ2-2 . TRBD1 TRBV5-1 CASSPGGAAGELFF TGCGCCAGCAGTCCAGGGGGCGCCGCCGGGGAGCTGTTTTTT
TRBJ2-3 . . TRBV30 CAWEEFPDTQYF TGTGCCTGGGAGGAGTTCCCAGATACGCAGTATTTT
TRBJ1-5 . . TRBV6-5 CASSRGANQPQHF TGTGCCAGCAGCAGAGGCGCCAATCAGCCCCAGCATTTT
TRBJ2-5 once . TRBV29-1 CSVVSSDRPETQYF TGCAGCGTTGTCTCGTCGGACCGTCCAGAGACCCAGTACTTC